This entry is about one T cell receptor (beta chain). Its antigen is still unknown. No per-base quality is available; no much larger clone lies one base away. The CDR3 regions of human TCRbeta chains were analyzed by immunosequencing. Per the authors' processing: Repertoire TCRs were matched against a reference library of SARS-CoV-2-specific TCRs generated with the MIRA antigen-specificity platform. Breadth was defined as the fraction of unique TCRs that were SARS-CoV-2-associated. Depth was defined as the fraction of total T cells that were SARS-CoV-2-associated. Each spike-specific TCR was assigned to its reactive spike region and to a CD4 or CD8 class using the MIRA data. Log10-transformed breadth and depth values were compared by one-way ANOVA with Sidak's multiple comparisons tests. As stored in TCRdb, this immuneACCESS dataset retains in-frame rearrangements with V and J assigned. A fraction of the clones does not appear; measured against another copy, unresolved V genes explain less than half of the discrepancy, and the remainder lacks a known reason. That table furnishes V, J and clone size, whereas the DNA furnished D and trimming. The sample table shows around 180,000 clones, and 88% are seen once. The top ten hold approximately 0.5% of the sample.

The sample belongs to a study of T cell responses to AZD1222 COVID-19 vaccine (dated by TCRdb to 2020 to 2022). For the study in its entirety: AZD1222 recipients given second doses at about 4 weeks or at about 12 weeks were pooled, since spike-specific TCR depth and breadth were not found to differ between the two schedules. TCR sequencing was performed for roughly 250 trial participants, of whom around 210 were given two doses of AZD1222 and some 26 were given two doses of MenACWY control vaccine. Enrollment into the trials was organized by age into subgroups of 18-55, 56-69 and 70-plus years, and those subgroups contained roughly 140, 27 and 60 TCR-sequenced participants, respectively.

The time point tag for this specimen amounts to: baseline before first vaccination. Samples from vaccinated people were obtained from the UK trials COV001 and COV002, which included a single-blind randomized controlled phase 2/3 trial of AZD1222 (ChAdOx1 nCoV-19) in healthy adults. For TCRbeta chain sequencing, PBMC samples were collected from trial participants at day 0 and at day 28 after the second dose. Study-wide findings and limitations: Reportedly, almost half of the unique spike-specific TCRs recognized epitopes lying outside the regions that are mutated in the B.1.351 and B.1.1.7 variants. Spike-specific TCR breadth and depth rose significantly after two AZD1222 doses compared with day 0 and with MenACWY recipients. The vaccine-associated CD4 TCRs covered the entire spike protein, and the dominant responses fell in regions 160-218 and 743-854. Conclusions about previously exposed vaccinees are limited, since just 5 to 7 AZD1222 recipients were seropositive for SARS-CoV-2 at baseline. In the small 56-69-year group, the increase in depth fell short of significance, most likely because of low power. Because no samples from the day 14 peak response were available, repertoires could be characterized only after the peak T cell response. Participants were mostly white British and included more females than males, and it was suggested by the authors that clonal diversity may have been underestimated.

The sequenced sample was peripheral blood, obtained on day 0 of AZD1222 vaccination. This TCR derives from an adult in good health.

The CDR3 amino acid sequence is: CASSPTSGLQETQYF. The DNA sequence is TGTGCCAGCAGTCCGACTAGCGGCCTTCAAGAGACCCAGTACTTC. This chain is built from TRBV7-2 and TRBJ2-5; TRBD2 aligns with 9 central bases. The CDR3 starts with the cysteine, ends with the phenylalanine, and has 15 residues. CDR3 DNA only is kept here, 45 bases in frame from base 1. In the germline V gene, CDR1 corresponds to SGHTA and CDR2 to FQGNSA. Unmatched junction bases come to 7, with V trimmed by 6 bases and J by 2 bases. This CDR3, with the reference TRBV7-2 and TRBJ2-5 proteins standing in past its ends, gives the full variable domain GAGVSQSPSNKVTEKGKDVELRCDPISGHTALYWYRQSLGQGLEFLIYFQGNSAPDKSGLPSDRFSAERTGGSVSTLTIQRTQQEDSAVYLCASSPTSGLQETQYFGPGTRLLVL.